The clone carrying this T cell receptor (beta chain) has just a few counts. This record comes from a study of blood T cell repertoires in COVID-19. Background on the study: Researchers got acute and convalescent COVID-19 samples from the United States, Italy and Spain. PBMCs, B-cell-depleted T cells, or T cells provided the cDNA or gDNA that made up the material.

Some clones are missing from TCRdb's copy, which holds only in-frame ones; the method was immunoSEQ multiplex PCR. This table has 70,000 to 100,000 clones, approximately 86% appearing once. The CDR3 runs to 17 residues. Per the germline V gene, CDR1 is LGHDT and CDR2 is YNNKEL (reference sequence). V trimming: 2 bases; J trimming: 0 bases; junction bases outside the gene matches: 10. The source of this sequence is a man of 80 years or more with active or convalescent COVID-19. The sequenced material came from peripheral blood. The chain employs TRBV3-1 (or the pseudogene TRBV3-2) and TRBJ2-7, with TRBD1 identical over 7 bases. The CDR3 here is CASSQSSWGTASYEQYF. As DNA, the CDR3 is TGTGCCAGCAGCCAATCGTCTTGGGGGACAGCCTCCTACGAGCAGTACTTC.